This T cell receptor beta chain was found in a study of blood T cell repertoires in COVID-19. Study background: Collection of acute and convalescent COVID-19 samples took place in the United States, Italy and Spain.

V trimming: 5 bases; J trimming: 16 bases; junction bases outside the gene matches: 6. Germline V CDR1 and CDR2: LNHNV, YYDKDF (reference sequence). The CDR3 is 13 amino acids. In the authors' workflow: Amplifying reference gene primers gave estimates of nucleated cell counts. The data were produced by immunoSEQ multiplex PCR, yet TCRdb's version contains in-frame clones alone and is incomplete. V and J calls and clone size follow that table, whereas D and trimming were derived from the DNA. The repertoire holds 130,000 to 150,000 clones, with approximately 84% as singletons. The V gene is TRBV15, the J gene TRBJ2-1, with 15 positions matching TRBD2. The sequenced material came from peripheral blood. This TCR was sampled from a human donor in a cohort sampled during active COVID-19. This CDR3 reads CATSLGLAGGQFF. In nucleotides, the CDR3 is TGTGCCACCAGCTTGGGACTAGCGGGGGGTCAATTCTTC.